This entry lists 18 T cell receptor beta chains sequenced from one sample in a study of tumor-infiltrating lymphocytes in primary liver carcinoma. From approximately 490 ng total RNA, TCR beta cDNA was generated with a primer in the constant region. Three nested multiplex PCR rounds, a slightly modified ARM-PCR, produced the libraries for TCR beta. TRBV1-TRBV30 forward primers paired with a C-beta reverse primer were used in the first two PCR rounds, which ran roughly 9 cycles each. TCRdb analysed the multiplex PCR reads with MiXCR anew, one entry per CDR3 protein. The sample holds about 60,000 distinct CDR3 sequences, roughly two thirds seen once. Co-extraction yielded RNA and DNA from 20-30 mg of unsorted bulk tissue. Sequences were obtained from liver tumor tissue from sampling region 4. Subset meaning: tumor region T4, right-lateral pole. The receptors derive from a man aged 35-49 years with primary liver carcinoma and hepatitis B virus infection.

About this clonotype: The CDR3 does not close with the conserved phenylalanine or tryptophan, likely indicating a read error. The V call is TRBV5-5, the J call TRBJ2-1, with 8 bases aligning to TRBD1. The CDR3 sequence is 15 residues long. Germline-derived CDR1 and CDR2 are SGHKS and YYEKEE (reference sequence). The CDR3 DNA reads TGTACCAGCAGTCCCGGACAGGGTTCCTACAATGAACAGTTCTCC. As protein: CTSSPGQGSYNEQFS.

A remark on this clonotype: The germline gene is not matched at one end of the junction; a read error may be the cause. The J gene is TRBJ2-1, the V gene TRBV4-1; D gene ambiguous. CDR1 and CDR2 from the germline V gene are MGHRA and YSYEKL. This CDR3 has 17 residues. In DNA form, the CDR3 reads TGCGCCAGTAGCCAAGGGCCAGCTGAACGCTCCTACAATGAGCAGTTCTTC. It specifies CASSQGPAERSYNEQFF.

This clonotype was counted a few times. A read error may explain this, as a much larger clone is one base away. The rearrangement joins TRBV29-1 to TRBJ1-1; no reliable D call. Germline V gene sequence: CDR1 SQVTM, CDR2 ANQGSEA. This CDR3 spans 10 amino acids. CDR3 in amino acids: CSVLDTEASF. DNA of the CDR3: TGCAGCGTACTTGACACTGAAGCTTCCTTT.

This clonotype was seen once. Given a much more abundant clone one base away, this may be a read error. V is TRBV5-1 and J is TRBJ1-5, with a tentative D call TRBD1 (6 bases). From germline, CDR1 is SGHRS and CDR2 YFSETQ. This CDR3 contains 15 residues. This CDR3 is CASSPGHREDQHQHF. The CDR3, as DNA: TGCGCCAGCAGCCCAGGGCACAGGGAGGATCAGCACCAGCATTTT.

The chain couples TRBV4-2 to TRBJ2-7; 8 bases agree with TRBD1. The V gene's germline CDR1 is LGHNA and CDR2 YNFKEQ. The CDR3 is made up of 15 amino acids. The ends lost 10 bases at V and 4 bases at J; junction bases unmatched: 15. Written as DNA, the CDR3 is TGTGCCAAGAGCCAAGATCGGACAGGGCCGTACGAGCAGTACTTC. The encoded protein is CAKSQDRTGPYEQYF.

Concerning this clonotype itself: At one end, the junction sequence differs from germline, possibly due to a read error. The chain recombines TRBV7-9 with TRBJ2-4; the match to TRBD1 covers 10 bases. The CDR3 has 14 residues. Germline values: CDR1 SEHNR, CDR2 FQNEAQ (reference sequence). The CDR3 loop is CASSPTGGGRIQNF. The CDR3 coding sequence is TGTGCCAGCAGCCCGACAGGGGGCGGGCGCATTCAGAACTTC.

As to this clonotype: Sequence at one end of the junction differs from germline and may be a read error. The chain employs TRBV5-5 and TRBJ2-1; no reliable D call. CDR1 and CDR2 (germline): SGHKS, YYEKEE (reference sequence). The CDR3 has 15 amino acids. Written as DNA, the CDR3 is TGTGGCAGCAGCTTGCTTCCAGGACGGTACAATGAGCAGTTCTTC. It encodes CGSSLLPGRYNEQFF.

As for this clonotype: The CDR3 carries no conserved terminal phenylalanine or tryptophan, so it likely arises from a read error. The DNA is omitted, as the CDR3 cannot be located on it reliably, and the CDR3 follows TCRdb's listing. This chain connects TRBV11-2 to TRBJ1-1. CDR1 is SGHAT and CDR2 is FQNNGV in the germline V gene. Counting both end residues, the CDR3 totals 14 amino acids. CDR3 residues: CASSLNAGRTEASV.

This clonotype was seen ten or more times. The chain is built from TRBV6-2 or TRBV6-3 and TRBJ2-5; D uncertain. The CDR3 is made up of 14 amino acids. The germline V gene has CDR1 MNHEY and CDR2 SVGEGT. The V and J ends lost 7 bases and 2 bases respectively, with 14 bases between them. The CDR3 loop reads CASNQRSGQETQYF. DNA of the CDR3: TGTGCCAGCAACCAACGTTCAGGTCAAGAGACCCAGTACTTC.

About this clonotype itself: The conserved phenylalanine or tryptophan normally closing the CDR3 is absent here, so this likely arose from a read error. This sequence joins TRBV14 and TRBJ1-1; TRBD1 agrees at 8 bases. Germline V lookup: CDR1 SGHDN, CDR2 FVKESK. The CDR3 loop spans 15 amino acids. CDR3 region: CARSQDSRDRSEAFL. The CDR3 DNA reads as TGTGCCAGGAGCCAAGATTCCCGGGACAGGTCGGAAGCTTTCCTT.

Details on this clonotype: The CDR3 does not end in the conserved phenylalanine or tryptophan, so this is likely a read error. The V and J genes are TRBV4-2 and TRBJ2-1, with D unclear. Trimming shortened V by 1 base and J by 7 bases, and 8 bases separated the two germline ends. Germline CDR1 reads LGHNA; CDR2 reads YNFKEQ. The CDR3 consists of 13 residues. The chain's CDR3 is CASSQAPINEQFC. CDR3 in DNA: TGTGCCAGCAGCCAAGCCCCGATAAATGAGCAGTTCTGC.

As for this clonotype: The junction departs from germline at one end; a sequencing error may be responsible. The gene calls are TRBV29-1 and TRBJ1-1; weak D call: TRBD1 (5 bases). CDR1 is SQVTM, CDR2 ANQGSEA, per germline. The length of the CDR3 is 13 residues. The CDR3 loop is CSVGGGMSTEASF. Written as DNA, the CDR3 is TGCAGCGTTGGGGGGGGAATGAGCACTGAAGCTTCCTTT.

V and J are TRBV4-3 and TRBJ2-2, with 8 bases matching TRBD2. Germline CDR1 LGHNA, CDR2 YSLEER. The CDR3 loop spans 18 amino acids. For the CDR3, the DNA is TGCGATAGCAGCCATACCACTAGCGGACATACGAACACCGGGGAGCTGTTTTTT. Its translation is CDSSHTTSGHTNTGELFF.

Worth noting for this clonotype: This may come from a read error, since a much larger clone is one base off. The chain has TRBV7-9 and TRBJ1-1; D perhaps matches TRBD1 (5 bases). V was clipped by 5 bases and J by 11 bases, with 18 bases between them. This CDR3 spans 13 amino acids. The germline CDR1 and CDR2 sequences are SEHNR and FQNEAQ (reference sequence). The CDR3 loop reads CASSIWVGGKAFF. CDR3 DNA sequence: TGTGCCAGCAGCATCTGGGTCGGGGGGAAGGCTTTCTTT.

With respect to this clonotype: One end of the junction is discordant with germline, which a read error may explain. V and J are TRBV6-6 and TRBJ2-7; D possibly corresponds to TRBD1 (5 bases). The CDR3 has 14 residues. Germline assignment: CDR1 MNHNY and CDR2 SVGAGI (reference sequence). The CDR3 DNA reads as TGTGCCATCGGTGATTCAGGCAGGGTCTACGAGCAGTATTTC. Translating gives CAIGDSGRVYEQYF.

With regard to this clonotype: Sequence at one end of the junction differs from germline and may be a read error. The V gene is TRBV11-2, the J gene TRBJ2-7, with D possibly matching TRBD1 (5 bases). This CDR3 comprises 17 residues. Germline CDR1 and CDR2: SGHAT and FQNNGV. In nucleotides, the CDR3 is TGTGCAAGCAGCTTTGGGCGCGACAGAGAAGTCTCCCACGAGCAGTACTTC. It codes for CASSFGRDREVSHEQYF.

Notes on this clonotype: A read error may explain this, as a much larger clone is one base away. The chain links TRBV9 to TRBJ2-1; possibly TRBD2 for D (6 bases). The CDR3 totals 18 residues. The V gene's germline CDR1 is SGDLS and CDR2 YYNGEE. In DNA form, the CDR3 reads TGTGCCAGCAGCGTTGGGACTCCTAAAAAGCGTCTGTACAATGTGCAGTTCTTC. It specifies CASSVGTPKKRLYNVQFF.

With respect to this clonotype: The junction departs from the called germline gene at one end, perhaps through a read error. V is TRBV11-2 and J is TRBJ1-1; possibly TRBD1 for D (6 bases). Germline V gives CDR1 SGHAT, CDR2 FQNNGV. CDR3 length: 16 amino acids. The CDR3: CVSSRGRAGVFTEVFF. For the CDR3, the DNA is TGTGTCAGCAGCCGAGGTAGGGCAGGGGTCTTCACTGAAGTCTTCTTT.